The entry below gives a single T cell receptor beta chain sequence along with its context. The data derive from a study of blood T cells in healthy people across ages. Study at large: The template switching approach captured approximately one barcoded beta molecule for every two T cells.

This CDR3 is 15 amino acids long. Trimming took 0 bases from V and 5 from J, leaving 14 bases between them. The germline gives CDR1 SGHDT, CDR2 YYEEEE. Through a sample-barcoded 5' primer and a J-beta primer mix, a second PCR was run for about 6 to 11 cycles. Via MiXCR, TCRdb re-called the 5' RACE reads, giving one row per CDR3 protein. The table includes 750,000 to 950,000 distinct CDR3 sequences, around half detected once. Sequenced: blood. This rearrangement joins TRBV5-6 to TRBJ1-2, with a possible D match to TRBD1 (6 bases). The receptor was derived from an elderly man in good health. CDR3 in amino acids: CASSLALGATYGYTF. In nucleotides, the CDR3 is TGTGCCAGCAGCTTGGCCCTGGGGGCGACATATGGCTACACCTTC. The full variable domain, its missing parts supplied by reference TRBV5-6 and TRBJ1-2, is DAGVTQSPTHLIKTRGQQVTLRCSPKSGHDTVSWYQQALGQGPQFIFQYYEEEERQRGNFPDRFSGHQFPNYSSELNVNALLLGDSALYLCASSLALGATYGYTFGSGTRLTVV.